These 26 T cell receptor beta chains originate from one sample sequenced in a study of blood T cell repertoires in COVID-19. Sequenced by immunoSEQ multiplex PCR; TCRdb stores in-frame clones only, minus some. The sample has approximately 320,000 clones, approximately 85% seen once. Material for sequencing was peripheral blood. The receptors were sampled from a human donor in a cohort sampled during active COVID-19.

The J gene is TRBJ2-7, the V gene TRBV15; D gene uncertain. V was pared by 3 bases and J by 0 bases, with 6 bases between. This CDR3 region has 13 residues. Germline loops: CDR1 LNHNV, CDR2 YYDKDF (reference sequence). The DNA for the CDR3 is TGTGCCACCAGCAGGCCGAGCTCCTACGAGCAGTACTTC. This sequence encodes CATSRPSSYEQYF.

This rearrangement joins TRBV21-1 to TRBJ1-6; the table's D gene call, TRBD1, was not cross checked with the DNA. TRBV21-1 is a pseudogene. This CDR3 comprises 15 residues. The CDR3 is CASSKAPGSGSPLHF. CDR3 nucleotides: TGTGCCAGCAGCAAAGCCCCAGGCAGTGGTTCACCCCTCCACTTT.

The V call is TRBV14, the J call TRBJ1-2; possible D gene TRBD1, 5 bases. This CDR3 spans 17 amino acids. Germline loops: CDR1 SGHDN, CDR2 FVKESK. V dropped 3 bases and J dropped 7 bases, with 24 bases sitting between them. The CDR3 nucleotides are TGTGCCAGCAGCCACACCCGTGTTTCAGGGTCGATCAGTGGCTACACCTTC. Amino acids: CASSHTRVSGSISGYTF.

The chain uses TRBV18 and TRBJ2-4; possible D gene TRBD2, 5 bases. The CDR3 loop spans 13 amino acids. CDR1 and CDR2 from the germline V gene are KGHSH and LQKENI. The ends were cut back, 2 bases at V and 4 bases at J, with 6 bases in the middle. The CDR3 region is CASSPEGKNIQYF. CDR3 in DNA: TGTGCCAGCTCACCAGAGGGAAAAAACATTCAGTACTTC.

The chain couples TRBV18 to TRBJ2-7, with TRBD2 matching 13 bases. J was trimmed by 4 bases and V by 3 bases; bases with no gene match: 6. This CDR3 has 16 amino acids. Germline values: CDR1 KGHSH, CDR2 LQKENI. Here the CDR3 reads CASSPVGLAGVYEQYF. In DNA form, the CDR3 reads TGTGCCAGCTCACCGGTTGGACTAGCGGGGGTATACGAGCAGTACTTC.

This sequence joins TRBV6-5 and TRBJ1-4, with D tentatively TRBD1 (5 bases). V shed 6 bases and J shed 2 bases, with 10 bases lying between them. This CDR3 region has 14 residues. Germline lookup yields CDR1 MNHEY and CDR2 SVGAGI. The CDR3 spells CASSRRGTNEKLFF. The CDR3 DNA sequence: TGTGCCAGCAGCCGAAGGGGCACTAATGAAAAACTGTTTTTT.

This clone appeared a single time. The chain links TRBV11-2 to TRBJ1-1; a possible D gene is TRBD1 (5 bases). This CDR3 has 15 residues. Trimming took off 0 bases at V and 3 bases at J, with 11 bases between the two ends. Germline V gene sequence: CDR1 SGHAT, CDR2 FQNNGV. The CDR3 DNA follows: TGTGCCAGCAGCTTAGAAGGGGAAGGGGACACTGAAGCTTTCTTT. Amino acid sequence: CASSLEGEGDTEAFF.

This chain joins TRBV7-3 and TRBJ2-7, with D possibly TRBD1 on 6 matching bases. The germline gives CDR1 SGHTA, CDR2 FQGTGA. The ends were cut back, 3 bases at V and 2 bases at J, with 11 bases in the middle. The length of the CDR3 is 14 residues. CDR3: CASSLGQGTYEQYF. CDR3 bases: TGTGCCAGCAGCTTGGGCCAGGGGACCTACGAGCAGTACTTC.

The chain uses TRBV9 and TRBJ1-6; D remains ambiguous. V was pared by 4 bases and J by 6 bases, with 17 bases between. The CDR3 contains 16 residues. The germline gives CDR1 SGDLS, CDR2 YYNGEE. The CDR3 DNA reads as TGTGCCAGCAGCCCCCCATCGGGGATCGGTAATTCACCCCTCCACTTT. This gives the protein CASSPPSGIGNSPLHF.

The J gene is TRBJ2-1, the V gene TRBV18; 8 positions match TRBD1. The V gene end was trimmed by 4 bases and the J gene end by 2 bases; junction bases not matched to a gene: 4. Germline CDR1 KGHSH, CDR2 LQKENI. The CDR3 length is 15 residues. CDR3 in DNA: TGTGCCAGCTCACAGCAGGGGGCGACCTACAATGAGCAGTTCTTC. Translating gives CASSQQGATYNEQFF.

This clone was detected a few times. V and J are TRBV24-1 and TRBJ2-1, with 8 bases lining up with TRBD2. V lost 5 bases, J lost 0 bases, and 5 bases stayed unmatched. This CDR3 is built from 16 residues. From germline, CDR1 is KGHDR and CDR2 SFDVKD. Here the CDR3 reads CATSGGLGSSYNEQFF. In DNA form, the CDR3 reads TGTGCCACCAGTGGGGGACTAGGTAGCTCCTACAATGAGCAGTTCTTC.

The V and J genes are TRBV5-4 and TRBJ2-7, with D perhaps matching TRBD1 (6 bases). Germline V gene lookup returns CDR1 SGHNT and CDR2 YYREEE (reference sequence). The CDR3 has 15 residues. Trimming removed 0 bases from V and 6 bases from J, with 16 bases in between. The CDR3 loop is CASSLAGTRGGEQYF. CDR3 coding DNA: TGTGCCAGCAGCTTGGCCGGGACACGGGGCGGCGAGCAGTACTTC.

The V and J genes are TRBV7-9 and TRBJ1-6; 7 bases align to TRBD1. The V and J ends lost 3 bases and 11 bases, in that order; junction bases with no gene match: 4. CDR3 length: 13 amino acids. In germline, CDR1 is SEHNR, CDR2 FQNEAQ (reference sequence). Here the CDR3 DNA reads TGTGCCAGCAGCTTTCCAGGGGGTCCACCCCTCCACTTT. It translates to CASSFPGGPPLHF.

The chain employs TRBV18 and TRBJ1-2; tentatively, D is TRBD1 (6 bases). V was clipped by 3 bases and J by 6 bases, with 20 bases between them. The germline V gene encodes CDR1 KGHSH and CDR2 LQKENI. This CDR3 has 16 residues. CDR3 protein: CASSPIKWTDKDGYTF. In DNA, the CDR3 is TGTGCCAGCTCACCGATAAAATGGACAGACAAGGATGGCTACACCTTC.

The rearrangement joins TRBV18 to TRBJ2-7; D is undetermined. V lost 2 bases and J lost 0, with 14 bases in between. The CDR3 is made up of 16 amino acids. The germline V gene encodes CDR1 KGHSH and CDR2 LQKENI. The CDR3 sequence is CASSPVVADFSYEQYF. As DNA, the CDR3 is TGTGCCAGCTCACCAGTTGTAGCAGATTTCTCCTACGAGCAGTACTTC.

This chain connects TRBV20-1 to TRBJ1-5; maybe TRBD1 (5 bases). CDR3 length: 11 amino acids. Germline CDR1 DFQATT, CDR2 SNEGSKA (reference sequence). Trimming left V 3 bases short and J 8 bases short, with 8 bases between. In nucleotides, the CDR3 is TGCAGTGCTAGCCTAGGGGAGCCCCAGCATTTT. Translation gives CSASLGEPQHF.

This chain links TRBV5-5 with TRBJ1-2, with TRBD1 matching 7 bases. Trimming at V came to 0 bases and at J to 3 bases, leaving 8 bases not matched to a gene. The CDR3 totals 16 residues. Germline CDR1 is SGHKS and CDR2 is YYEKEE (reference sequence). The CDR3 DNA reads as TGTGCCAGCAGCTTGGGCAGGGGGAGGTCTGACTATGGCTACACCTTC. Protein product: CASSLGRGRSDYGYTF.

The chain joins TRBV10-3 to TRBJ1-2; a weak D match, TRBD1 (5 bases). CDR3 size: 10 residues. Germline V gene lookup returns CDR1 ENHRY and CDR2 SYGVKD. Trimming cost V 8 bases and J 6 bases, with 7 bases left between them. CDR3 in DNA: TGTGCCATCGGGGGGGATGGCTACACCTTC. Protein sequence: CAIGGDGYTF.

The chain combines TRBV9 with TRBJ2-1, with 10 nucleotides matching TRBD1. V shed 0 bases and J 8 bases; nucleotides not matched to a gene: 20. This CDR3 region has 20 residues. CDR1 and CDR2 (germline): SGDLS, YYNGEE. CDR3 sequence: CASSVGFSRQGASPQDEQFF. Here the CDR3 DNA reads TGTGCCAGCAGCGTAGGGTTCTCCCGACAGGGGGCGTCCCCCCAGGATGAGCAGTTCTTC. The entire variable domain, with the rest obtained from reference TRBV9 and TRBJ2-1, is as follows: DSGVTQTPKHLITATGQRVTLRCSPRSGDLSVYWYQQSLDQGLQFLIQYYNGEERAKGNILERFSAQQFPDLHSELNLSSLELGDSALYFCASSVGFSRQGASPQDEQFFGPGTRLTVL.

The chain couples TRBV18 to TRBJ1-1, with a tentative D call TRBD1 (5 bases). The V and J ends lost 4 bases and 5 bases respectively, with 11 bases between them. The germline V gene encodes CDR1 KGHSH and CDR2 LQKENI. The CDR3 covers 13 residues. This CDR3 is CASSQSGETEAFF. The CDR3 nucleotides are TGTGCCAGCTCACAATCGGGGGAAACTGAAGCTTTCTTT. The entire variable domain, with the rest obtained from reference TRBV18 and TRBJ1-1, is as follows: NAGVMQNPRHLVRRRGQEARLRCSPMKGHSHVYWYRQLPEEGLKFMVYLQKENIIDESGMPKERFSAEFPKEGPSILRIQQVVRGDSAAYFCASSQSGETEAFFGQGTRLTVV.

This chain connects TRBV2 to TRBJ1-6; 9 nucleotides match TRBD1. The CDR3 contains 17 residues. CDR1 and CDR2 (germline): SNHLY, FYNNEI. J gave up 7 bases and V 4 bases, and 11 bases lay outside the gene matches. The CDR3 spells CASSGWGQGSWNSPLHF. The CDR3 region has the DNA TGTGCCAGCAGTGGTTGGGGACAGGGTAGTTGGAATTCACCCCTCCACTTT.

The J gene is TRBJ2-5, the V gene TRBV11-2; 7 bases match TRBD1. This CDR3 has 13 amino acids. The J segment lost 5 bases and the V segment lost 5 bases, leaving 5 bases of the junction unmatched. The germline V gene has CDR1 SGHAT and CDR2 FQNNGV. CDR3 sequence: CASSNQGVETQYF. The CDR3 region has the DNA TGTGCCAGCAGCAACCAGGGGGTGGAGACCCAGTACTTC.

The gene calls are TRBV30 and TRBJ1-1; D perhaps matches TRBD1 (5 bases). The CDR3 runs to 12 residues. Germline lookup yields CDR1 GTSNPN and CDR2 SVGIG (reference sequence). V dropped 2 bases and J dropped 6 bases, with 10 bases sitting between them. The CDR3 loop is CAWSWWGAEAFF. For the CDR3, the DNA is TGTGCCTGGAGTTGGTGGGGCGCTGAAGCTTTCTTT.

CDR3 sequence: CASSRGTSGGTDTQYF. In nucleotides, the CDR3 is TGTGCCAGCAGTCGGGGGACTAGCGGGGGCACAGATACGCAGTATTTT. The V gene is TRBV3-1 (or the pseudogene TRBV3-2), the J gene TRBJ2-3; 13 bases agree with TRBD2. The CDR3 spans 16 residues. With 6 bases clipped from V and 1 base from J, the junction kept 4 bases outside the gene matches. Germline V gene lookup returns CDR1 LGHDT and CDR2 YNNKEL (reference sequence).

The table lists this clone with a count of one. The chain is built from TRBV14 and TRBJ1-1; the D is unclear. Germline assignment: CDR1 SGHDN and CDR2 FVKESK. The V end lost 0 bases, the J end lost 5 bases, and 7 bases lay between the germline ends. The length of the CDR3 is 13 residues. CDR3 sequence: CASSQDLRTEAFF. The CDR3 coding sequence is TGTGCCAGCAGCCAAGATCTTCGGACTGAAGCTTTCTTT. Variable domain in full (rest from reference TRBV14 and TRBJ1-1): EAGVTQFPSHSVIEKGQTVTLRCDPISGHDNLYWYRRVMGKEIKFLLHFVKESKQDESGMPNNRFLAERTGGTYSTLKVQPAELEDSGVYFCASSQDLRTEAFFGQGTRLTVV.

The chain has TRBV19 and TRBJ2-1; 9 nucleotides line up with TRBD2. The germline V gene has CDR1 LNHDA and CDR2 SQIVND (reference sequence). V lost 4 bases and J lost 0; bases outside the gene matches: 4. This CDR3 is 16 amino acids long. The CDR3 DNA sequence: TGTGCCAGTAGTACTAGCGGGACGAGCTCCTACAATGAGCAGTTCTTC. Amino acid sequence: CASSTSGTSSYNEQFF.